These T cell receptor beta chains were read from a single sample in a study of blood T cells in healthy people across ages. A single record per CDR3 protein comes from TCRdb applying MiXCR to the 5' RACE reads. Altogether more than 450,000 distinct CDR3 sequences are present, roughly a quarter being singletons, with the ten largest covering about 3.3%. The data were also submitted as part of a second study, on T cells of mothers and their children.

Specimen: blood. These receptors were taken from a boy between 2 and 10 years old in good health. Both conserved end residues are part of each CDR3. A D gene is named only where the DNA matches it firmly. Clone size appears in some rows only: once, few, many, or a class for an expanded clone.

cdr3_nt cdr3_aa v_call clone_size d_call j_call cdr3_length
TGTGCCAGCAGCCCCCGACAGGAGGGGCAGTACTTC CASSPRQEGQYF TRBV7-2 few - TRBJ2-7 12
TGTGCCAGCATCCCAGGGAGTCGTTATGGCACTGAAGCTTTCTTT CASIPGSRYGTEAFF TRBV6-1 once - TRBJ1-1 15
TGTGCCAGCAGCTCACTAGGTAGCGGGGGGCCTTGGAGGGAGACCCAGTACTTC CASSSLGSGGPWRETQYF TRBV7-9 - TRBD2 TRBJ2-5 18
TGTGCCAGCAGCAGGGCCCCCGAAGGCCATAATTCACCCCTCCACTTT CASSRAPEGHNSPLHF TRBV9 - - TRBJ1-6 16
TGCAGCGTCCTCCTCTGGGACAGGGGAGTGGAGACCCAGTACTTC CSVLLWDRGVETQYF TRBV29-1 few TRBD1 TRBJ2-5 15
TGTGCCAGCAGCTTAGGGGTGGGACTAGCGGTCCTTAAGCTGTTTTTT CASSLGVGLAVLKLFF TRBV7-2 - TRBD2 TRBJ2-2 16
TGTGCCAGCAGATCCGGGGACAATGAGCAGTTCTTC CASRSGDNEQFF TRBV7-9 - - TRBJ2-1 12
TGTGCTAGTGGTTTGGGACCAGAGCTAGATACGCAGTATTTT CASGLGPELDTQYF TRBV12-5 few - TRBJ2-3 14
TGTGCCACCAGTGATTTGGGGCACCTTGAAGCTTTCTTT CATSDLGHLEAFF TRBV24-1 many - TRBJ1-1 13
TGTGCCAGCAGCTTGGAAGGGGTGGGCGGAAACACCATATATTTT CASSLEGVGGNTIYF TRBV5-6 - - TRBJ1-3 15
TGTGCCAGCAGATGGTTGGGCACTGAAGCTTTCTTT CASRWLGTEAFF TRBV6-2/TRBV6-3 - - TRBJ1-1 12
TGTGCCAGCAGCTTCATGGTCCGCTACGAGCAGTACTTC CASSFMVRYEQYF TRBV5-6 few - TRBJ2-7 13
TGCGCCAGCAGCTTGGGGGTGAGCGGGAGCTCCTACGAGCAGTACTTC CASSLGVSGSSYEQYF TRBV5-1 - TRBD2 TRBJ2-7 16
TGTGCCAGCAGCCAATTACAGGGGTCTCGGGAGCAGTACTTC CASSQLQGSREQYF TRBV6-5 - TRBD1 TRBJ2-7 14